Given below is one TCR beta chain in context. What it recognizes is unknown. The sample originates from a study of T cell repertoires in cytomegalovirus infection. Study in general: Shared public TCR beta signatures pointed to both CMV infection and a matching HLA type.

TCRdb reprocessed the reads via MiXCR and lists one record per CDR3 protein. The sample carries 490,000 or so distinct CDR3 sequences, 10% to 12% recorded once. Germline CDR1 reads MNHEY; CDR2 reads SMNVEV (reference sequence). There are 14 residues in the CDR3. V gave up 4 bases and J gave up 2 bases, with 10 bases separating them. The study, taken as a whole, reports: Dominant in the ex vivo response were TCR beta clonotypes restricted by HLA-C and specific for CMV.

This receptor was taken from a human donor in good health (CMV status not recorded). Some clones in this sample may be carry-over from other donors' samples. The specimen was PBMCs. The J gene is TRBJ2-3, the V gene TRBV27, with D perhaps matching TRBD1 (7 bases). The CDR3 protein is CASSSRGVTDTQYF. CDR3 nucleotides: TGTGCCAGCAGTTCCAGGGGGGTCACAGATACGCAGTATTTT.